This T cell receptor (beta chain) was identified in a study of cytomegalovirus exposure and HLA in healthy donors. These donors were members of the 120-subject validation cohort, a group separate from the roughly 670-subject first cohort. To note about this clone: The antigen remains unidentified.

The J segment lost 0 bases and the V segment lost 6 bases, leaving 7 bases of the junction unmatched. The V gene's germline CDR1 is SSHAT and CDR2 FNYEAQ (reference sequence). The CDR3 sequence is 16 residues long. Produced via immunoSEQ multiplex PCR; TCRdb's table is partial and in-frame only. Of over 200,000 clones listed, roughly 91% were seen once; the top ten hold 1.5% to 2%. Study outcomes and limitations: The study put 160 or so TCR beta chains on its list as cytomegalovirus-associated.

The sequenced sample was PBMCs. The TCR originated in a woman aged 18 to 35 in good health and CMV-seropositive. J is TRBJ2-1 and V is TRBV7-7; 8 nucleotides match TRBD1. CDR3 sequence reads: CASSPGTGLSYNEQFF. CDR3 bases: TGTGCCAGCAGTCCCGGGACAGGCCTCTCCTACAATGAGCAGTTCTTC.